This entry describes one T cell receptor (beta chain). Its antigen is not yet known. No much larger clone exists at a distance of one base, and base qualities are not known. This entry is derived from a study of blood T cells in healthy people across ages (dated by TCRdb to between 2015 and 2016). For the wider study: In model experiments, template switching captured about one uniquely barcoded TCR beta cDNA molecule for every two T cells. To track age-related changes in TCR beta repertoire diversity, the study relied on deep sequencing normalized with unique cDNA molecular identifiers. The donors were split into four age groups: young (average roughly 15 years), middle-aged (more than 35), aged (about 56) and long-lived (about 74). To avoid experimental bias, donors of different ages were distributed randomly across sequencing lanes. Using the same blood draw, the study looked at two additional independent replicas of 1 million unique cDNA reads for two donors, one aged 18 to 30 and the other aged 80 or older.

Systemically healthy Caucasian individuals from Russia, 35 to 50 in total and aged roughly 6 to 100 years, were included as donors. Ten milliliters of peripheral blood were drawn from each donor into EDTA-treated Vacutainer tubes. Ficoll-Paque density-gradient centrifugation was used to isolate PBMCs, with at least 6.5 million per sample. Total RNA, at least 6 micrograms per sample, was extracted from PBMCs with Trizol reagent. For every donor, an aliquot of PBMCs went through flow cytometry to measure the percentages of naive CD45RAhigh/CD27high T cells. According to the germline V gene (reference sequence), CDR1 reads DFQATT and CDR2 reads SNEGSKA. From cysteine to phenylalanine, the CDR3 is 13 amino acids long. Only CDR3 DNA is held: 39 bases, read in frame from base 1. Clipping removes 3 bases from V and 12 bases from J, with 7 as the unmatched junction base count. The full study reports these points: As age increased, observed TCR beta diversity per million T cells dropped in a roughly linear way, and a significant reduction was already evident by age about 40. Bulk unsorted PBMC profiling prevented conclusive comparison of naive and antigen-experienced compartments. Observed TCR beta diversity correlated strongly with the percentage of naive T cells measured by flow cytometry. Total diversity estimates from one million sequenced T cells were considered lower bounds and underestimates. Compared with the aged group, the long-lived group had more naive CD4+ T cells, fewer expanded clones and increased TCR diversity, a pattern suggesting age selection. Because the CMV infection status of the donors was unknown, age-related changes in expanded clonotypes may potentially have been confounded.

The method was 5' RACE. Data came from an Illumina HiSeq 2500. A second PCR of roughly 7 to 11 cycles was performed with a sample-barcoded 5' primer and a J-beta primer mix. A unique molecular identifier was introduced onto each TCR beta cDNA molecule by a template-switch 5' adaptor carrying 12 random nucleotides. At least 2.5 million CDR3-containing paired-end reads were obtained from each sample. First-strand cDNA synthesis was performed from all RNA using the Mint cDNA synthesis kit, with priming by a TRBC-specific oligonucleotide. Following uracil-DNA glycosylase treatment, a first 18-cycle PCR with universal primers M1SS and BC2_uni_R was performed on all cDNA. The source study handled its data this way. For normalization, 1 million high-quality reads were randomly selected from each sample, with every read carrying a distinct molecular identifier. Instead of being binned into consensus sequences, reads with shared molecular identifiers were discarded. MiTCR, set to a Q25 quality threshold and the strictest error-elimination algorithm, was used for CDR3 identification, clonotype clustering and error correction. Lower-bound total TCR beta diversity was estimated with a nonparametric unseen species model using Euler transformation. TCRdb applied fastp at Q25 and MiXCR to the public reads, then kept only in-frame beta chains. Identical CDR3 proteins give one entry, which carries the most common genes and DNA. For this entry, the V and J calls and clone size follow TCRdb and not the study's own pipeline. This sample has about 680,000 distinct CDR3 sequences in its table, and more than 40% of those were observed once. Around 32% of the sample lies in the top ten.

The sequence derives from a woman between 55 and 75 years old in good health. The sequenced sample consisted of blood. Recombination joined TRBV20-1 with TRBJ2-7; 14 central bases correspond to TRBD2. Read as DNA, the sequence is TGCAGTGCTAGGGGGACTAGCGGGAGTAGAACGTACTTC. This sequence encodes CSARGTSGSRTYF.